The 9 T cell receptor beta chains below all came from one sample that was sequenced in a study of cytomegalovirus exposure and HLA in healthy donors. Primers included in the PCR were 60 Vbeta and 13 Jbeta primers. TCRdb's copy holds only in-frame clones and misses some; the assay was immunoSEQ multiplex PCR. Of some 150,000 clones in the sample, about 80% were seen once. The source material was PBMCs. These receptors were taken from a young man in good health and CMV-seropositive.

This chain joins TRBV4-1 and TRBJ2-3, with D possibly being TRBD1 (6 bases). This CDR3 comprises 14 residues. The ends were cut back, 3 bases at V and 0 bases at J, with 7 bases in the middle. CDR1 is MGHRA, CDR2 YSYEKL, per germline. The CDR3 DNA follows: TGCGCCAGCAGCCAGGGACACAGCACAGATACGCAGTATTTT. Protein: CASSQGHSTDTQYF.

The chain couples TRBV11-1 to TRBJ1-2; weak D call: TRBD1 (5 bases). The germline V gene has CDR1 SGHAT and CDR2 FQDESV (reference sequence). The length of the CDR3 is 14 residues. V was pared by 4 bases and J by 8 bases, with 17 bases between. For the CDR3, the DNA is TGTGCCAGCAGCTCCTCGGGACTCACCTTCGGCTACACCTTC. Its translation is CASSSSGLTFGYTF.

This chain links TRBV5-1 with TRBJ2-1, with D possibly matching TRBD2 (5 bases). V lost 4 bases, J lost 6 bases, and 14 bases lay in between. The CDR3 spans 14 residues. Per the germline V gene, CDR1 is SGHRS and CDR2 is YFSETQ. CDR3 sequence: CASSVTRAGNEQFF. In DNA, the CDR3 is TGCGCCAGCAGCGTAACTAGGGCTGGCAATGAGCAGTTCTTC. Full variable domain (missing parts from reference TRBV5-1 and TRBJ2-1): KAGVTQTPRYLIKTRGQQVTLSCSPISGHRSVSWYQQTPGQGLQFLFEYFSETQRNKGNFPGRFSGRQFSNSRSEMNVSTLELGDSALYLCASSVTRAGNEQFFGPGTRLTVL.

This clone was picked up one time. The DNA of the CDR3 is TGTGCCAGCAGCTTTTTGGTGAGCTCCTATAATTCACCCCTCCACTTT. Protein product: CASSFLVSSYNSPLHF. The chain employs TRBV7-2 and TRBJ1-6; D uncertain. Trimming left V 3 bases short and J 0 bases short, with 9 bases between. The CDR3 is 16 amino acids. Per the germline V gene, CDR1 is SGHTA and CDR2 is FQGNSA.

The rearrangement joins TRBV14 to TRBJ1-1, with D possibly TRBD1 on 6 matching bases. The CDR3 is 14 amino acids. CDR1 and CDR2 (germline): SGHDN, FVKESK. The V and J ends lost 2 bases and 4 bases respectively, with 11 bases between them. The CDR3 nucleotides are TGTGCCAGCAGCCAAAAACAGGGTCTCACTGAAGCTTTCTTT. It codes for CASSQKQGLTEAFF.

Only a few counts were recorded for this clone. The rearrangement uses TRBV5-8 and TRBJ2-1; 7 positions agree with TRBD2. The CDR3 is 15 amino acids. The trim removed 4 bases at V and 0 bases at J, leaving 4 bases unmatched. Germline V gene lookup returns CDR1 SGHTS and CDR2 YDEGEE. For the CDR3, the DNA is TGTGCCAGCAGCCAGGGACTAAGCTCCTACAATGAGCAGTTCTTC. This encodes CASSQGLSSYNEQFF.

The chain combines TRBV11-2 with TRBJ2-5; D not certain. The germline V gene has CDR1 SGHAT and CDR2 FQNNGV. Trimming removed 4 bases at V and 4 bases at J, with 16 bases between. The CDR3 spans 15 residues. As DNA, the CDR3 is TGTGCCAGCAGCTCTATGCGAAGTAGCCGAGAGACCCAGTACTTC. Its translation is CASSSMRSSRETQYF.

V gene TRBV10-3 combines with J gene TRBJ1-2, with D perhaps TRBD1 (6 bases). Trimming pared 0 bases from V and 3 bases from J, leaving 20 bases between. Germline CDR1 and CDR2: ENHRY and SYGVKD. This CDR3 region has 18 residues. The CDR3 spells CAISESSGVRGGDYGYTF. The CDR3 nucleotides are TGTGCCATCAGTGAGTCCTCAGGGGTCCGGGGCGGAGACTATGGCTACACCTTC.

V and J are TRBV4-2 and TRBJ2-4; no firm D call. This CDR3 has 14 amino acids. V dropped 1 base and J dropped 10 bases, with 14 bases sitting between them. The germline V gene encodes CDR1 LGHNA and CDR2 YNFKEQ. DNA for the CDR3: TGTGCCAGCAGCCAAGGGGCCGAAACAGCTATTCAGTACTTC. Translating it yields CASSQGAETAIQYF.